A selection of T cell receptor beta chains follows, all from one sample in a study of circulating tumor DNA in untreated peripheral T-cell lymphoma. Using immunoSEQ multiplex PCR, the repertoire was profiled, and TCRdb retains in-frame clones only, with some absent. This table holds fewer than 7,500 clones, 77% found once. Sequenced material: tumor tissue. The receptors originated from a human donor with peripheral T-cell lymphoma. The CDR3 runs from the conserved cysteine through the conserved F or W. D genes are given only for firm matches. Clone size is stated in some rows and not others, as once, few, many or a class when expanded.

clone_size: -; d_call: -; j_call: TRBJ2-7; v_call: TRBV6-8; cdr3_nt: TGTGCCAGCAGTTACCAAGCAGGTTACTACGAGCAGTACTTC; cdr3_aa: CASSYQAGYYEQYF
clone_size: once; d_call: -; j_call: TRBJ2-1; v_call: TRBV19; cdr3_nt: TGTGCCAGTAGTATTGGACAGAACTACAATGAGCAGTTCTTC; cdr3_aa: CASSIGQNYNEQFF
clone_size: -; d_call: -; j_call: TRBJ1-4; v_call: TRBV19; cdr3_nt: TGTGCCAGTAGTATACAGGCCAGTAAAAAACTGTTTTTT; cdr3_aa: CASSIQASKKLFF
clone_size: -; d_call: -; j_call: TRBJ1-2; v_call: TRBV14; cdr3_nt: TGTGCCAGCAGCCAAGTCCGCAAGGGAAGTGGCTACACCTTC; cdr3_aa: CASSQVRKGSGYTF
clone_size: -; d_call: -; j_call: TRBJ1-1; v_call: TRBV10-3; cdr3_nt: TGTGCCATCAGTGAGTCGGCAGATATGAACATTGAAGCTTTCTTT; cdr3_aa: CAISESADMNIEAFF
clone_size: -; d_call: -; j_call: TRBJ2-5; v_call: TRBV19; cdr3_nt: TGTGCCAGTAGTCCTGTGGATATCGAGACCCAGTACTTC; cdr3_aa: CASSPVDIETQYF
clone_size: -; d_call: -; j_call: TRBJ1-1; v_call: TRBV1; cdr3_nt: TGCGCCAGCAGTGGTCGAATGGGGAACACTGAAGCTTTCTTT; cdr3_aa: CASSGRMGNTEAFF
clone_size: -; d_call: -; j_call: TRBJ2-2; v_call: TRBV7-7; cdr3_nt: TGTGCCAGCAATTCGACAGACATCCCCGCCGGGGAGCTGTTTTTT; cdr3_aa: CASNSTDIPAGELFF
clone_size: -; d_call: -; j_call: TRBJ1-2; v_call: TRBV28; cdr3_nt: TGTGCCAGTCGACCCCCCGGGGGCTATGGCTACACCTTC; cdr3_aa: CASRPPGGYGYTF
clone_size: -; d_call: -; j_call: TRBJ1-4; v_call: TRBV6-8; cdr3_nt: TGTGCCAGCAGCCGGTGGACACCGATGGTGTCAACTAATGAAAAACTGTTTTTT; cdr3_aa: CASSRWTPMVSTNEKLFF
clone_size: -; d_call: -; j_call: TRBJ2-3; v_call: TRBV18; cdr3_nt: TGTGCCAGCTCACCAAGGGTTCAGGGGACGCAGTATTTT; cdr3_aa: CASSPRVQGTQYF
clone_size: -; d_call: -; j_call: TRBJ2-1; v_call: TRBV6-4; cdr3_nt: TGTGCCAGCAGTAAAAACAATGAGCAGTTCTTC; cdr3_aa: CASSKNNEQFF
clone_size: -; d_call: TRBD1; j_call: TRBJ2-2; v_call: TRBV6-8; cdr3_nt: TGTGCCATCAGTTCGACAGGGCCTTCGAACACCGGGGAGCTGTTTTTT; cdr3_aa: CAISSTGPSNTGELFF
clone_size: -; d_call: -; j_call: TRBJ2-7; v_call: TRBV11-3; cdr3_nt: TGTGCCAGCAGCTTAATAGGTGGCCCGTTGGACGAGCAGTACTTC; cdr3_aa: CASSLIGGPLDEQYF
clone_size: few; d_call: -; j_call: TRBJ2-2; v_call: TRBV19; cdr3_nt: TGTGCCAGTACTTCCCCCGTTCCTAGGGGGGCAATTACCGGGGAGCTGTTTTTT; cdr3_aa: CASTSPVPRGAITGELFF
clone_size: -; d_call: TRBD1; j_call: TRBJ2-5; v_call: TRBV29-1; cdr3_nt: TGCAGCGCCTTAACCACAGGGGGCGGCGAGACCCAGTACTTC; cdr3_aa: CSALTTGGGETQYF
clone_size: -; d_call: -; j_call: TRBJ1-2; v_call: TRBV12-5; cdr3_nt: TGTGCTAGTGGCAAAACTACCTGGCAGGGAGACATCCTTCGGTATGGCTACACCTTC; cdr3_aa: CASGKTTWQGDILRYGYTF
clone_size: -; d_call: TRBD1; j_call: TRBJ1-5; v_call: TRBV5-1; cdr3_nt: TGCGCCAGCAGCTTGGGAAATACAGGGGCCCATCAGCCCCAGCATTTT; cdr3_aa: CASSLGNTGAHQPQHF
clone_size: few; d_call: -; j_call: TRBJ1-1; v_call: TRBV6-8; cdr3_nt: TGTGCCAGCAGTTACTTGACAGGAACCGAAGCTTTCTTT; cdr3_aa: CASSYLTGTEAFF
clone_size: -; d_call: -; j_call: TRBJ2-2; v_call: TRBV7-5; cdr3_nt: TGTGCCAGCAGCTCGGGCAGGGACCTTGCCGGGGAGCTGTTTTTT; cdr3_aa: CASSSGRDLAGELFF
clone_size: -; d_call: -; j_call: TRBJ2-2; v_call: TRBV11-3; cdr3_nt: TGTGCCAGCAGCTTATTCTCTGGGATGGTCGGGGAGCTGTTTTTT; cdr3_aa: CASSLFSGMVGELFF